This T cell receptor beta chain comes out of a study of T-cell memory formation after mild COVID-19. Whole-study findings and limits: The study found contracting CD4+ clones mainly in CM and EM and contracting CD8+ clones in EMRA. The authors did not confirm SARS-CoV-2 specificity of second-wave clones peaking day 37. Detection of some responders pre-infection suggested pre-existing cross-reactive memory T cells participated.

Details on this clonotype: Its antigen is as yet unknown.

The TCR alpha and TCR beta cDNA libraries, bearing sample barcodes and UMIs, were generated by 5'RACE using constant-segment primers. TCRdb redid the calling of the 5' RACE reads with MiXCR, one entry per CDR3 protein. The sample carries 190,000 or so distinct CDR3 sequences, over 20% recorded once. The germline gives CDR1 LGHNA, CDR2 YNFKEQ. Trimming removed 1 base from V and 4 bases from J; junction bases left unmatched: 3. CDR3 length: 15 amino acids. The receptor was derived from an adult woman who had mild COVID-19 (a few samples of this study predate the infection). Cell type and time point are not known. The rearrangement joins TRBV4-2 to TRBJ2-5; 10 positions match TRBD2. Sequenced sample: PBMCs or a T cell subset sorted from them (not recorded which). The CDR3 sequence is CASSQGASGGETQYF. The CDR3 DNA reads as TGTGCCAGCAGCCAAGGGGCTAGCGGGGGAGAGACCCAGTACTTC.